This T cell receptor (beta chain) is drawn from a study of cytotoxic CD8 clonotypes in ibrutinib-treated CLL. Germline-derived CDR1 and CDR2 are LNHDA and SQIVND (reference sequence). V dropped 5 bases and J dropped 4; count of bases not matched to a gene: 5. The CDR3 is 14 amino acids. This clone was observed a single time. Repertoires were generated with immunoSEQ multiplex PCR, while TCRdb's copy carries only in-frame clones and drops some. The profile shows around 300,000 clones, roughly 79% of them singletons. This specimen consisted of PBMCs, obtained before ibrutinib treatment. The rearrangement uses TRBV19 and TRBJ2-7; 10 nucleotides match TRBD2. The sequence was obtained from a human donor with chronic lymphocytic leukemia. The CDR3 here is CASSPGLADYEQYF. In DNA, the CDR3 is TGTGCCAGTAGTCCTGGACTAGCGGATTACGAGCAGTACTTC.